This TCR beta chain was obtained from a study of cytomegalovirus exposure and HLA in healthy donors. From germline, CDR1 is SGHDT and CDR2 YYEEEE. The CDR3 has 15 amino acids. With V trimmed by 4 bases and J by 1 base, 6 bases remained unmatched. The PCR employed 60 Vbeta primers together with 13 Jbeta primers. TCRdb's copy holds only in-frame clones and misses some; the assay was immunoSEQ multiplex PCR. Of more than 95,000 clones in the sample, roughly 80% were seen once. This clonotype was sampled from a man aged 25 to 45 in good health and CMV-seronegative. The chain is built from TRBV5-6 and TRBJ1-1; TRBD1 matches 8 bases. The sample was PBMCs. CDR3 protein: CASSRTGQGNTEAFF. DNA of the CDR3: TGTGCCAGCAGCCGGACAGGACAGGGGAACACTGAAGCTTTCTTT.